This entry describes one T cell receptor (beta chain). The antigen is undetermined. The method was immunoSEQ multiplex PCR; TCRdb's version includes in-frame clones alone and lacks a portion of them. The table lists about 30,000 clones, 65% to 80% of them singletons. V shed 4 bases and J shed 1 base, with 12 bases lying between them. This CDR3 has 15 amino acids. Germline lookup yields CDR1 SGHDT and CDR2 YYEEEE. The data originate from a study of STAT5B mutations in CD4+ large granular lymphocyte leukemia. Study outcomes and limitations: 8/27 top patient clones versus 2/35 control clones were TRBV06-family.

The chain is built from TRBV5-6 and TRBJ2-1; tentatively, D is TRBD2 (7 bases). The source is a human donor in good health. Sequenced: CD4+ T cells from blood buffy coats. The CDR3 bases are TGTGCCAGCAGCCTGAGGGGGGGGTCCTACAATGAGCAGTTCTTC. As protein: CASSLRGGSYNEQFF.